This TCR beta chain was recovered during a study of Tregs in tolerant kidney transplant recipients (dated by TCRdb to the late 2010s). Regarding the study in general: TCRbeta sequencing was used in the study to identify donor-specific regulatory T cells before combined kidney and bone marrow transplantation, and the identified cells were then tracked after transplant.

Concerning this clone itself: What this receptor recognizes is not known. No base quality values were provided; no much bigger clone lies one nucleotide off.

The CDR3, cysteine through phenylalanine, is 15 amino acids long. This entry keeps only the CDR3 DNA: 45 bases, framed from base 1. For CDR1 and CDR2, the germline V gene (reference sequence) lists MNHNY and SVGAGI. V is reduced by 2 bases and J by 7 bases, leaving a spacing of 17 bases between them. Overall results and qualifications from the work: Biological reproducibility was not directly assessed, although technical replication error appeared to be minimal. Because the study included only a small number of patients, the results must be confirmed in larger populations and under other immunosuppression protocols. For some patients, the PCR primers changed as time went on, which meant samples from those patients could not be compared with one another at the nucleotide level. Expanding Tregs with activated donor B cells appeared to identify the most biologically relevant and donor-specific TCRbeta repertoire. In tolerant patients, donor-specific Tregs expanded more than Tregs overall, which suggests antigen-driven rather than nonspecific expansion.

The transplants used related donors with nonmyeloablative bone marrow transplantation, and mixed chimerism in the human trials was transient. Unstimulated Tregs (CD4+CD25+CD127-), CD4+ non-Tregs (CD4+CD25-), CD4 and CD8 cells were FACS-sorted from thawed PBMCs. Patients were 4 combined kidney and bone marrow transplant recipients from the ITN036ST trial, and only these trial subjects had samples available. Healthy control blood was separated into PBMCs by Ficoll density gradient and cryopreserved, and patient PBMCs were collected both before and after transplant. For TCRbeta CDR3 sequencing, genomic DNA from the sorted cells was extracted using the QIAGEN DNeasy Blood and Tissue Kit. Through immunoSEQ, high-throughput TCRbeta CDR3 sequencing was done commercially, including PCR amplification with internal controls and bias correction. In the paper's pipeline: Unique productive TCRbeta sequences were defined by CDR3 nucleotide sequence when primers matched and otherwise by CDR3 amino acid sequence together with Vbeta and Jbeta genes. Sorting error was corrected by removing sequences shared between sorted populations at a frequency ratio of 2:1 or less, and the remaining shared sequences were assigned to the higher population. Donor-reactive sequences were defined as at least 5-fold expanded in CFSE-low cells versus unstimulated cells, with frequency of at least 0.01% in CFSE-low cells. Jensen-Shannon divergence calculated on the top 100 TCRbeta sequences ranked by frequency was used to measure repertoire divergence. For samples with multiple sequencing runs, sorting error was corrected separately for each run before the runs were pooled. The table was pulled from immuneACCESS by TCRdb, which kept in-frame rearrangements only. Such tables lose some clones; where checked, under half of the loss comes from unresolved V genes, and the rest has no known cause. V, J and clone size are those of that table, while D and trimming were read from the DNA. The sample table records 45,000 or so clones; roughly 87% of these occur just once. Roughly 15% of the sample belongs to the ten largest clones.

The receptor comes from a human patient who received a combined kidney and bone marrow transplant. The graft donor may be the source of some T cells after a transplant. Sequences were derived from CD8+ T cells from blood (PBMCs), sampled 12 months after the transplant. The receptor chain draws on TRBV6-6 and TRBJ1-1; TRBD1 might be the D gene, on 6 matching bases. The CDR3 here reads CASSYAPGTQDEAFF. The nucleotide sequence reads TGTGCCAGCAGTTACGCACCCGGGACACAAGATGAAGCTTTCTTT.